This passage covers 16 T cell receptor beta chains from one sample sequenced in a study of identical twins. TCRdb re-called the 5' RACE reads through MiXCR, storing one row per CDR3 protein. The data show approximately 550,000 distinct CDR3 sequences, around 24% seen once. These same data were also listed under a study on yellow fever vaccine responses in identical twins.

Input material: CD4+ T cells sorted from blood. These receptors came from a woman between 18 and 29 years old in good health.

This clonotype was detected only a few times. CDR3 residues: CASSPRTSGSWETQYF. The CDR3 coding sequence is TGCGCCAGCAGCCCCCGGACTAGCGGGAGTTGGGAGACCCAGTACTTC. The chain is built from TRBV5-1 and TRBJ2-5; 13 bases fit TRBD2. With 4 bases clipped from V and 5 bases from J, the junction kept 8 bases outside the gene matches. The germline V gene encodes CDR1 SGHRS and CDR2 YFSETQ. The CDR3 runs to 16 residues. Using reference TRBV5-1 and TRBJ2-5 for the parts outside the CDR3, the full variable domain is KAGVTQTPRYLIKTRGQQVTLSCSPISGHRSVSWYQQTPGQGLQFLFEYFSETQRNKGNFPGRFSGRQFSNSRSEMNVSTLELGDSALYLCASSPRTSGSWETQYFGPGTRLLVL.

The rearrangement links TRBV2 to TRBJ2-3, with D uncertain. The CDR3 contains 16 residues. V lost 3 bases, J lost 0 bases, and 13 bases lay in between. Germline V gene data show CDR1 as SNHLY and CDR2 as FYNNEI. The CDR3 nucleotides read TGTGCCAGCAGTGATTCGTCTGGGGTCAGCACAGATACGCAGTATTTT. Translated, it gives CASSDSSGVSTDTQYF.

The genes are TRBV3-1 and TRBJ2-7; 9 nucleotides agree with TRBD2. The V gene's germline CDR1 is LGHDT and CDR2 YNNKEL (reference sequence). The CDR3 spans 14 residues. The trim removed 5 bases at V and 7 bases at J, leaving 9 bases unmatched. CDR3 DNA sequence: TGTGCCAGCAGCACCCTACTAGCGGGCGGTGAGCAGTACTTC. Translation: CASSTLLAGGEQYF.

This clonotype was observed once. The chain combines TRBV12-3 or TRBV12-4 with TRBJ2-7; TRBD2 agrees at 8 bases. Trimming removed 6 bases from V and 1 base from J; junction bases left unmatched: 8. The CDR3 consists of 15 residues. Here the CDR3 reads CASSLGGGLSYEQYF. As DNA, the CDR3 is TGTGCCAGCAGCCTCGGGGGGGGATTGTCCTACGAGCAGTACTTC.

In its sample, this clonotype was seen a few times. The DNA of the CDR3 is TGTGCCAGCAGCTTAGGAGTAGGGATTAGCAATCAGCCCCAGCATTTT. This translates into CASSLGVGISNQPQHF. The V and J genes are TRBV7-2 and TRBJ1-5; D gene ambiguous. CDR1 is SGHTA and CDR2 is FQGNSA in the germline V gene. The CDR3 consists of 16 residues. V was pared by 1 base and J by 0 bases, with 10 bases between. Full variable domain (remainder filled in from reference TRBV7-2 and TRBJ1-5): GAGVSQSPSNKVTEKGKDVELRCDPISGHTALYWYRQSLGQGLEFLIYFQGNSAPDKSGLPSDRFSAERTGGSVSTLTIQRTQQEDSAVYLCASSLGVGISNQPQHFGDGTRLSIL.

This clonotype was counted a few times. The gene calls are TRBV6-5 and TRBJ2-1, with 11 bases fitting TRBD2. The CDR3 is made up of 16 amino acids. Unmatched junction bases numbered 7, after V lost 0 bases and J lost 9 bases. Looked up from germline, CDR1 is MNHEY and CDR2 is SVGAGI. CDR3 DNA: TGTGCCAGCAGTTACTCGAGTAGCGGGGGGGCTTTTGAGCAGTTCTTC. It is translated as CASSYSSSGGAFEQFF.

This clonotype has a handful of counts. This chain uses TRBV11-2 with TRBJ2-3; a possible D gene is TRBD2 (5 bases). The V and J ends lost 6 bases and 2 bases respectively, with 18 bases between them. The CDR3 length is 16 residues. Germline assignment: CDR1 SGHAT and CDR2 FQNNGV. The CDR3: CASRQIRGLITDTQYF. DNA of the CDR3: TGTGCCAGCAGGCAAATCCGGGGTCTCATCACAGATACGCAGTATTTT.

This clonotype appeared a few times. The chain is built from TRBV24-1 and TRBJ2-1; TRBD2 matches 10 bases. Germline CDR1 KGHDR, CDR2 SFDVKD. This CDR3 is 15 amino acids long. Trimming cost V 4 bases and J 10 bases; bases outside gene matches: 9. CDR3 nucleotides: TGTGCCACCAGTGAAGAGGGCCGGACTAGCGGAGAGCAGTTCTTC. Residues: CATSEEGRTSGEQFF.

V gene TRBV7-6 combines with J gene TRBJ2-2; D is unresolved. Trimming took 4 bases from V and 1 from J, leaving 10 bases between them. This CDR3 contains 15 residues. Germline assignment: CDR1 SGHVS and CDR2 FNYEAQ. This chain's CDR3 is CASSSMYRNTGELFF. The CDR3 DNA reads as TGTGCCAGCAGCTCTATGTACAGGAACACCGGGGAGCTGTTTTTT.

DNA of the CDR3: TGTGCCAGCAGTTTACCTAGAGGAGGGATCATCACAGATACGCAGTATTTT. Translated, it gives CASSLPRGGIITDTQYF. V is TRBV28 and J is TRBJ2-3; TRBD2 is a possible D gene (6 bases). This CDR3 has 17 residues. The germline V gene encodes CDR1 MDHEN and CDR2 SYDVKM. The V end lost 2 bases, the J end lost 2 bases, and 17 bases lay between the germline ends.

This sequence joins TRBV20-1 and TRBJ2-3, with D perhaps being TRBD1 or TRBD2 (5 bases each). The germline CDR1 and CDR2 sequences are DFQATT and SNEGSKA (reference sequence). V was shortened by 2 bases and J by 6 bases, with 12 bases between the two germline ends. The CDR3 contains 13 residues. CDR3 sequence: CSARPDWGDTQYF. The CDR3 DNA follows: TGCAGTGCTAGACCGGACTGGGGGGATACGCAGTATTTT.

In its sample, this clonotype was seen a few times. The V call is TRBV29-1, the J call TRBJ1-1; no clear D. The CDR3 is made up of 13 amino acids. Between the trimmed V and J ends, which lost 7 bases and 7 bases, there was a span of 19 bases. Germline V gene data show CDR1 as SQVTM and CDR2 as ANQGSEA. The CDR3 DNA follows: TGCAGCGCTCCTACGAGGCTCGGGGTTGAAGCTTTCTTT. Its protein is CSAPTRLGVEAFF. The full variable domain, with the rest looked up from reference TRBV29-1 and TRBJ1-1, is SAVISQKPSRDICQRGTSLTIQCQVDSQVTMMFWYRQQPGQSLTLIATANQGSEATYESGFVIDKFPISRPNLTFSTLTVSNMSPEDSSIYLCSAPTRLGVEAFFGQGTRLTVV.

The chain has TRBV6-1 and TRBJ1-2; 8 nucleotides align to TRBD1. The germline V gene has CDR1 MNHNS and CDR2 SASEGT. The CDR3 totals 13 residues. V shed 11 bases and J 0 bases; nucleotides not matched to a gene: 5. Written as DNA, the CDR3 is TGTGCCGGACAGGGACAATCTAACTATGGCTACACCTTC. Its translation: CAGQGQSNYGYTF.

Only a few counts were recorded for this clonotype. The chain combines TRBV10-1 with TRBJ2-7; D remains unclear. Per the germline V gene, CDR1 is WNHNN and CDR2 is SYGVQD (reference sequence). Trimming pared 7 bases from V and 2 bases from J, leaving 6 bases between. The length of the CDR3 is 11 residues. CDR3 sequence reads: CASTNPYEQYV. DNA of the CDR3: TGCGCCAGCACTAACCCCTACGAGCAGTACGTC.

The table lists this clonotype with a few counts. This chain links TRBV10-3 with TRBJ2-1, with a possible D match to TRBD2 (6 bases). Between the trimmed V and J ends, which lost 1 base and 6 bases, there was a span of 10 bases. Germline CDR1 ENHRY, CDR2 SYGVKD. The CDR3 consists of 14 residues. CDR3 residues: CAISELGGGNEQFF. CDR3 coding DNA: TGTGCCATCAGTGAGTTGGGGGGAGGCAATGAGCAGTTCTTC.

This clonotype was detected a few times. V is TRBV5-1 and J is TRBJ2-1; D possibly corresponds to TRBD1 (5 bases). The V gene's germline CDR1 is SGHRS and CDR2 YFSETQ. CDR3 length: 12 amino acids. The V end was cut by 6 bases, the J end by 6 bases, with 10 bases between. CDR3 loop: CASTDSTNEQFF. Here the CDR3 DNA reads TGCGCCAGCACTGACAGTACCAATGAGCAGTTCTTC.